Following are 9 T cell receptor beta chains from one sample sequenced in a study of cytomegalovirus exposure and HLA in healthy donors. PCR employed 60 Vbeta and 13 Jbeta primers. Generated by immunoSEQ multiplex PCR, the TCRdb table keeps only in-frame clones and is missing some. The profile shows about 200,000 clones, roughly 80% of them singletons. The sequenced material came from PBMCs. These receptors were collected from a woman aged 25-40 years in good health and CMV-seronegative.

In its sample, this clone was seen a few times. This chain links TRBV9 with TRBJ2-2, with 15 positions matching TRBD2. The CDR3 is 17 amino acids. J was trimmed by 5 bases and V by 3 bases; bases with no gene match: 5. Germline values: CDR1 SGDLS, CDR2 YYNGEE. DNA of the CDR3: TGTGCCAGCAGCGCCGGACTAGCGGGAGGGGGGACCGGGGAGCTGTTTTTT. Translation: CASSAGLAGGGTGELFF.

The CDR3 spells CAWSVIRAGNTIYF. CDR3 bases: TGTGCCTGGAGTGTCATCAGGGCTGGAAACACCATATATTTT. The V gene is TRBV30, the J gene TRBJ1-3; D might be TRBD1 (5 bases). The germline V gene has CDR1 GTSNPN and CDR2 SVGIG (reference sequence). Trimming stripped 0 bases from V and 2 bases from J, with 8 bases between. This CDR3 region has 14 residues.

The V call is TRBV7-9, the J call TRBJ1-1; 7 bases map to TRBD1. The CDR3 has 13 amino acids. The V gene end was trimmed by 2 bases and the J gene end by 5 bases; junction bases not matched to a gene: 2. Germline V CDR1 and CDR2: SEHNR, FQNEAQ (reference sequence). CDR3 protein: CASSLQGDTEAFF. DNA for the CDR3: TGTGCCAGCAGCTTACAGGGGGATACTGAAGCTTTCTTT.

This CDR3 reads CAISETGTVGGETQYF. The CDR3 nucleotides read TGTGCCATCAGTGAGACCGGGACAGTTGGGGGGGAGACCCAGTACTTC. V usage is TRBV10-3 and J usage is TRBJ2-5; weak D call: TRBD1 (7 bases). Germline CDR1 ENHRY, CDR2 SYGVKD. The germline V and J ends were trimmed by 2 bases and 5 bases, with 18 bases remaining between them. The CDR3 sequence is 16 residues long.

This chain links TRBV2 with TRBJ2-3; 8 bases map to TRBD2. This CDR3 is 17 amino acids long. Germline V gene lookup returns CDR1 SNHLY and CDR2 FYNNEI. With V trimmed by 7 bases and J by 0 bases, 12 bases remained unmatched. The CDR3 loop reads CASISRPLAVSTDTQYF. CDR3 DNA sequence: TGTGCCAGCATCTCACGCCCACTAGCGGTGAGCACAGATACGCAGTATTTT.

This clone was detected only once. This chain uses TRBV9 with TRBJ1-2; 9 nucleotides line up with TRBD1. Germline loops: CDR1 SGDLS, CDR2 YYNGEE. With 4 bases clipped from V and 0 bases from J, the junction kept 7 bases outside the gene matches. There are 16 residues in the CDR3. The CDR3 bases are TGTGCCAGCAGCCCCCGGGGACAGGGTACTAACTATGGCTACACCTTC. It yields the protein CASSPRGQGTNYGYTF.

The chain links TRBV7-6 to TRBJ1-1; a weak D match, TRBD1 (5 bases). V gave up 1 base and J gave up 1 base, with 10 bases separating them. Germline V gene sequence: CDR1 SGHVS, CDR2 FNYEAQ. This CDR3 region has 15 residues. The DNA of the CDR3 is TGTGCCAGCAGCTTAGGGGCCGGGGGGAACACTGAAGCTTTCTTT. Translating gives CASSLGAGGNTEAFF.

The V gene is TRBV4-1, the J gene TRBJ2-3; D is ambiguous. The CDR3 loop spans 17 amino acids. Germline-derived CDR1 and CDR2 are MGHRA and YSYEKL. V was clipped by 3 bases and J by 0 bases, with 16 bases between them. The DNA of the CDR3 is TGCGCCAGCAGCCACAGGCACGAATCTTCTAGCACAGATACGCAGTATTTT. This sequence encodes CASSHRHESSSTDTQYF.

The V gene is TRBV21-1, the J gene TRBJ1-2; TRBD1, the table's D call, lacks a check against the DNA. TRBV21-1 is termed a pseudogene. The length of the CDR3 is 12 residues. CDR3 DNA sequence: TGTGCCAGCCGCCGGGACATTCATGGCTACACCTTC. Its protein product is CASRRDIHGYTF.